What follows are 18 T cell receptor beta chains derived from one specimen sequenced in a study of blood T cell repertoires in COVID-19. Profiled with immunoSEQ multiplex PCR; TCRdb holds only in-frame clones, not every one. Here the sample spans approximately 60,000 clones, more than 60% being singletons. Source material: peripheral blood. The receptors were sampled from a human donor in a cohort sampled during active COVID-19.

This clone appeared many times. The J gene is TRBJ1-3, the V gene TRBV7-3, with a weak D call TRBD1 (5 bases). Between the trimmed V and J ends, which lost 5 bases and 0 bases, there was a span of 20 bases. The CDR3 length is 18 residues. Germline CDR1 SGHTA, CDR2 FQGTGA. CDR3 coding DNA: TGTGCCAGCAGCGCCCCCATGGCGGACACCCGCTCTGGAAACACCATATATTTT. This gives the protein CASSAPMADTRSGNTIYF. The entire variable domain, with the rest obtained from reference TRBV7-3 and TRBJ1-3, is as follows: GAGVSQTPSNKVTEKGKYVELRCDPISGHTALYWYRQSLGQGPEFLIYFQGTGAADDSGLPNDRFFAVRPEGSVSTLKIQRTERGDSAVYLCASSAPMADTRSGNTIYFGEGSWLTVV.

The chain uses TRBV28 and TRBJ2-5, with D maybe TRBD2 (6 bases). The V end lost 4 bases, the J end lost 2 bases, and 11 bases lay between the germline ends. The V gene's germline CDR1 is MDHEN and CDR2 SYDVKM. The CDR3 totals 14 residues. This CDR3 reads CASSYLRGQETQYF. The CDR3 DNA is TGTGCCAGCAGTTACCTCCGGGGGCAAGAGACCCAGTACTTC.

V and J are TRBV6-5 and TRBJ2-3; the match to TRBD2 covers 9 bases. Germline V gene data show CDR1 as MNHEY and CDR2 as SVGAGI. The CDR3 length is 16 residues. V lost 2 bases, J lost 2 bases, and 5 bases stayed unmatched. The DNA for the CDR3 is TGTGCCAGCAGTTACGCGGGGGGGCGGAACACAGATACGCAGTATTTT. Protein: CASSYAGGRNTDTQYF.

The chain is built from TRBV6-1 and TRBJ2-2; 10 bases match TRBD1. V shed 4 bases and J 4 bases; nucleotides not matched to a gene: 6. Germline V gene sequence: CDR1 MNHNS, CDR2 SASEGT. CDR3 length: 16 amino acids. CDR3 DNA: TGTGCCAGCAGTGCGAGACAGGGGGCAGGCACCGGGGAGCTGTTTTTT. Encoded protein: CASSARQGAGTGELFF.

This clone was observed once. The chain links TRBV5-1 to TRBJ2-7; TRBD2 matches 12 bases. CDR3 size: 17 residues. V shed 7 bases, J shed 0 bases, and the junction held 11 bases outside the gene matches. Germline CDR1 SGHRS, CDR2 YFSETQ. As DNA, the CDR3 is TGCGCCAGCGGGTTAATGATGACTAGCGGGGGCTCCTACGAGCAGTACTTC. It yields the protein CASGLMMTSGGSYEQYF.

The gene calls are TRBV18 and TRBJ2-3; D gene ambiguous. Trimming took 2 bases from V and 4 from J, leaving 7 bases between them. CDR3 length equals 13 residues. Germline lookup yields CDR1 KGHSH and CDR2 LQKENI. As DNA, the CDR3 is TGTGCCAGCTCACCAAGCACTTCAGATACGCAGTATTTT. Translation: CASSPSTSDTQYF.

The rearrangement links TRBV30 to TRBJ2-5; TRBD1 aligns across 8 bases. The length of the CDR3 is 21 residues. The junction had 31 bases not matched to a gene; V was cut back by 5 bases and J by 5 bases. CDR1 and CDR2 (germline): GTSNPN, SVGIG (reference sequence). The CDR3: CAWGQEPRTGPKIRSMETQYF. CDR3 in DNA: TGTGCCTGGGGACAGGAGCCTCGGACAGGGCCGAAAATCCGTAGTATGGAGACCCAGTACTTC.

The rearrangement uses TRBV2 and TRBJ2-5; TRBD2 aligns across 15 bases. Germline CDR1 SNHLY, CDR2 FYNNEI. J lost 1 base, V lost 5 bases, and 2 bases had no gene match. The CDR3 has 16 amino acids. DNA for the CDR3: TGTGCCAGCAGTCCGGGACTAGCGGGGGGCCAAGAGACCCAGTACTTC. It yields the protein CASSPGLAGGQETQYF. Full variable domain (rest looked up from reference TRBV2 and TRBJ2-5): EPEVTQTPSHQVTQMGQEVILRCVPISNHLYFYWYRQILGQKVEFLVSFYNNEISEKSEIFDDQFSVERPDGSNFTLKIRSTKLEDSAMYFCASSPGLAGGQETQYFGPGTRLLVL.

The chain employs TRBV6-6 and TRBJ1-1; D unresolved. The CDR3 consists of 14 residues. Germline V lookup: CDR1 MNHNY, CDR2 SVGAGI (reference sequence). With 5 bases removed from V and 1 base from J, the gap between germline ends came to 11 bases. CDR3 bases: TGTGCCAGCAGTGCCCGGGTGACGAACACTGAAGCTTTCTTT. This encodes CASSARVTNTEAFF.

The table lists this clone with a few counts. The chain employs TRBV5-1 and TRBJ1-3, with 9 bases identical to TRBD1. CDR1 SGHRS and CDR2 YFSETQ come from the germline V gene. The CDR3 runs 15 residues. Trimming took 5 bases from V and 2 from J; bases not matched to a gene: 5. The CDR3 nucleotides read TGCGCCAGCAGGGAACAGGGGGCGCCTGGAAACACCATATATTTT. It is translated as CASREQGAPGNTIYF.

CDR3 nucleotides: TGCGCCAGCAGTGCATTAGAAGAGCAGTTCTTC. It yields the protein CASSALEEQFF. The chain links TRBV10-2 to TRBJ2-1; D is unclear. CDR3 length: 11 amino acids. Germline V gene lookup returns CDR1 WSHSY and CDR2 SAAADI. V shed 4 bases and J shed 10 bases, with 8 bases lying between them.

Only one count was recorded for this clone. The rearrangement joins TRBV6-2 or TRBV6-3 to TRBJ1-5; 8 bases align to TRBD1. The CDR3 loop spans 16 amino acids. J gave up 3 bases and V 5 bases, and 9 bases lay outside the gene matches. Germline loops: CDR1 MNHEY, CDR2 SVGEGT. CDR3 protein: CASSRAGGTANQPQHF. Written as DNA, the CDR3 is TGTGCCAGCAGTAGGGCAGGGGGCACGGCCAATCAGCCCCAGCATTTT.

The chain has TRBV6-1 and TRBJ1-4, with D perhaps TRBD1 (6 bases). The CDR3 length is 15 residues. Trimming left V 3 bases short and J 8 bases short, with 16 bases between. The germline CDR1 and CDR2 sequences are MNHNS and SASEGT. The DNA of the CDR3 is TGTGCCAGCAGTGAGGCCACAGGGTTCGGGGAAAAACTGTTTTTT. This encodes CASSEATGFGEKLFF.

CDR3 coding DNA: TGCGCCAGCAACAAGGACAGAAGACTCACAGATACGCAGTATTTT. It encodes CASNKDRRLTDTQYF. The rearrangement joins TRBV23-1 to TRBJ2-3; tentatively, D is TRBD1 (6 bases). TRBV23-1 falls under the ORF class, with uncertain function. Deletions cut 7 bases from V and 2 bases from J, with 16 bases between. This CDR3 contains 15 residues.

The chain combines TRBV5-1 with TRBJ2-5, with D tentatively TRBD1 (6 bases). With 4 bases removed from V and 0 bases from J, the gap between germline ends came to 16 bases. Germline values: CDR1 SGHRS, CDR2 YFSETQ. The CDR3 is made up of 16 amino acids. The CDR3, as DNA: TGCGCCAGCAGCCGGGATACCCAGGGGTACCAAGAGACCCAGTACTTC. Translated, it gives CASSRDTQGYQETQYF.

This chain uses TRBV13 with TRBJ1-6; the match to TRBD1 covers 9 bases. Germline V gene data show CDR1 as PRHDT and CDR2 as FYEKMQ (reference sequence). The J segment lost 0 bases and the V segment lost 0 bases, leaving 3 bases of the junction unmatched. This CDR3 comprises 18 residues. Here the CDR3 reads CASSLGQGASSYNSPLHF. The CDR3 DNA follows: TGTGCCAGCAGCTTAGGACAGGGGGCTAGCTCCTATAATTCACCCCTCCACTTT. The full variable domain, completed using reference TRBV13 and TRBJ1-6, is AAGVIQSPRHLIKEKRETATLKCYPIPRHDTVYWYQQGPGQDPQFLISFYEKMQSDKGSIPDRFSAQQFSDYHSELNMSSLELGDSALYFCASSLGQGASSYNSPLHFGNGTRLTVT.

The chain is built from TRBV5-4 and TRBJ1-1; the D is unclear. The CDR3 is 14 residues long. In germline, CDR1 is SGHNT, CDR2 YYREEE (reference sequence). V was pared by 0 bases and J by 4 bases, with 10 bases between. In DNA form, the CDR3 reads TGTGCCAGCAGCTTGGAGTCCAGATCCACTGAAGCTTTCTTT. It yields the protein CASSLESRSTEAFF.

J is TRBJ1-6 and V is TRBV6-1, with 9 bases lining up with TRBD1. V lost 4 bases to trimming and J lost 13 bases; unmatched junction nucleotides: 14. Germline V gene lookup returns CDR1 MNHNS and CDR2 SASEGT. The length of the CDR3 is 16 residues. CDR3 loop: CASSASSGQGSNPLHF. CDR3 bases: TGTGCCAGCAGTGCGAGCTCGGGACAGGGATCCAATCCCCTCCACTTT.